These T cell receptor beta chains were read from a single sample in a study of long-term antiretroviral therapy in people with HIV. The repertoire was sequenced with immunoSEQ multiplex PCR; TCRdb's copy has only in-frame clones and lacks some. The data show around 37,000 clones, roughly 85% seen once. The input for sequencing was unsorted PBMCs, taken roughly 3.3 years after starting antiretroviral therapy. All receptors derive from a man aged 18 to 30 with HIV. Both conserved end residues are part of each CDR3. D genes are given only for firm matches. Where a row states a size, it is once, few, many or the class of an expanded clone; other rows omit it.

clone size: .; V gene: TRBV6-5; D gene: TRBD1; J gene: TRBJ1-2; CDR3 DNA: TGTGCCAGCACTCACCGACAGGGTGGTGGCTACACCTTC; CDR3 protein: CASTHRQGGGYTF
clone size: .; V gene: TRBV11-1; D gene: TRBD1; J gene: TRBJ2-7; CDR3 DNA: TGTGCCAGCAGCTCCGGGACAGGGAACTACGAGCAGTACTTC; CDR3 protein: CASSSGTGNYEQYF
clone size: once; V gene: TRBV2; D gene: TRBD1; J gene: TRBJ2-7; CDR3 DNA: TGTGCCAGCAGTCCCCGACAGGGGAGCTCCTACGAGCAGTACTTC; CDR3 protein: CASSPRQGSSYEQYF
clone size: once; V gene: TRBV7-3; D gene: TRBD1; J gene: TRBJ1-2; CDR3 DNA: TGTGCCAGCAGCTTAACTAGGGACAGTTTTGGGTACACCTTC; CDR3 protein: CASSLTRDSFGYTF
clone size: .; V gene: TRBV5-1; D gene: TRBD1; J gene: TRBJ1-1; CDR3 DNA: TGCGCCAGCAGCATCCGGGACAGAGGCACTGAAGCTTTCTTT; CDR3 protein: CASSIRDRGTEAFF
clone size: .; V gene: TRBV5-1; D gene: .; J gene: TRBJ2-1; CDR3 DNA: TGCGCCAGCAGCTTGGACTTGGGGTCCTACAATGAGCAGTTCTTC; CDR3 protein: CASSLDLGSYNEQFF
clone size: .; V gene: TRBV5-1; D gene: .; J gene: TRBJ1-1; CDR3 DNA: TGCGCCAGCAGCTTGGTAGGGAGTGTGAACACTGAAGCTTTCTTT; CDR3 protein: CASSLVGSVNTEAFF
clone size: .; V gene: TRBV4-1; D gene: .; J gene: TRBJ2-5; CDR3 DNA: TGCGCCAGCAGCCAAGGGAACGGGGGCAGCCAGTACTTC; CDR3 protein: CASSQGNGGSQYF
clone size: .; V gene: TRBV27; D gene: .; J gene: TRBJ1-1; CDR3 DNA: TGTGCCAGCAGCCCAGGTCGGGGCACTGAAGCTTTCTTT; CDR3 protein: CASSPGRGTEAFF
clone size: .; V gene: TRBV6-1; D gene: .; J gene: TRBJ1-3; CDR3 DNA: TGTGCCAGCAGAGCGAAGGCAGGGCAATATTTT; CDR3 protein: CASRAKAGQYF
clone size: .; V gene: TRBV19; D gene: .; J gene: TRBJ1-4; CDR3 DNA: TGTGCCAGTAGCCCCGGGGGACGCTCGCATGAAAAACTGTTTTTT; CDR3 protein: CASSPGGRSHEKLFF
clone size: .; V gene: TRBV29-1; D gene: .; J gene: TRBJ1-2; CDR3 DNA: TGCAGCGTGATCGTCTCTCAGAGTTATGGCTACACCTTC; CDR3 protein: CSVIVSQSYGYTF
clone size: .; V gene: TRBV7-6; D gene: TRBD1; J gene: TRBJ2-7; CDR3 DNA: TGTGCCAGCAGCTTACCCCGGGGGGACAGGGTCTACGAGCAGTACTTC; CDR3 protein: CASSLPRGDRVYEQYF
clone size: .; V gene: TRBV9; D gene: TRBD2; J gene: TRBJ2-7; CDR3 DNA: TGTGCCAGCAGCGTAGGGCTCCCGGGACTAGCGGGAGAAGCCCCCTACGAGCAGTACTTC; CDR3 protein: CASSVGLPGLAGEAPYEQYF
clone size: .; V gene: TRBV4-2; D gene: TRBD2; J gene: TRBJ2-5; CDR3 DNA: TGTGCCAGCAGCCAAGATTCTAGCGGGGGAGGGGAGACCCAGTACTTC; CDR3 protein: CASSQDSSGGGETQYF
clone size: .; V gene: TRBV27; D gene: TRBD1; J gene: TRBJ1-5; CDR3 DNA: TGTGCCAGCAGGGGACAGGGTAGATCTCAGCCCCAGCATTTT; CDR3 protein: CASRGQGRSQPQHF
clone size: .; V gene: TRBV2; D gene: TRBD1; J gene: TRBJ1-2; CDR3 DNA: TGTGCCAGCAGTGAAGGACAGGGCCCCTATGGCTACACCTTC; CDR3 protein: CASSEGQGPYGYTF
clone size: .; V gene: TRBV6-6; D gene: .; J gene: TRBJ1-1; CDR3 DNA: TGTGCCAGCAGTTCCGGGGGTGATGAAGCTTTCTTT; CDR3 protein: CASSSGGDEAFF
clone size: once; V gene: TRBV7-6; D gene: TRBD1; J gene: TRBJ2-2; CDR3 DNA: TGTGCCAGCAGCCTCAGACAGGGGAACACCGGGGAGCTGTTTTTT; CDR3 protein: CASSLRQGNTGELFF
clone size: .; V gene: TRBV7-6; D gene: .; J gene: TRBJ2-5; CDR3 DNA: TGTGCCAGCAGCTTAGGGCCTACGGGTGGAGAGACCCAGTACTTC; CDR3 protein: CASSLGPTGGETQYF
clone size: .; V gene: TRBV7-2; D gene: .; J gene: TRBJ1-3; CDR3 DNA: TGTGCCAGCAGCTTAGCGTCCGGGGCTGGAAACACCATATATTTT; CDR3 protein: CASSLASGAGNTIYF
clone size: few; V gene: TRBV7-9; D gene: .; J gene: TRBJ2-7; CDR3 DNA: TGTGCCAGCAGCGCAGGACGCGACGAGCAGTACTTC; CDR3 protein: CASSAGRDEQYF